This T cell receptor beta chain is drawn from a study of blood T cell repertoires in COVID-19. As for the study in general: Samples came from the United States, Italy and Spain, spanning acute and convalescent COVID-19.

Germline CDR1 is MGHDK and CDR2 is SYGVNS. Trimming removed 2 bases at V and 4 bases at J, with 8 bases between. The length of the CDR3 is 13 residues. Libraries were prepared by immunoSEQ multiplex PCR; TCRdb keeps only in-frame clonotypes and omits some of them. Of 250,000 to 400,000 clones listed, almost 90% are singletons. Seattle participants joined during active infection and were tracked over time. The sequenced material came from peripheral blood. The TCR was taken from a woman aged 30 to 39 with COVID-19, enrolled during active disease. This chain joins TRBV25-1 and TRBJ1-2; maybe TRBD1 (5 bases). CDR3 in DNA: TGTGCCAGCAGTGAAGGGGGGGGCTATGGCTACACCTTC. It is translated as CASSEGGGYGYTF.